This TCR beta chain was sequenced in a study of blood T cells in healthy people across ages. General study results and limits: Strong correlation was found linking TCR beta diversity to naive T cell percentage.

A J-beta primer mix and a sample-barcoded 5' primer were used in a second PCR of about 7 to 12 cycles. The study obtained at least 3 million CDR3-containing paired-end reads from every sample. TCRdb analysed the 5' RACE reads with MiXCR anew, one entry per CDR3 protein. In the table there are roughly 410,000 distinct CDR3 sequences, about half of which are singletons. Turning to this clonotype: Its antigen is undetermined.

The ends lost 6 bases at V and 0 bases at J; junction bases unmatched: 3. The CDR3 covers 16 residues. CDR1 and CDR2 (germline): SNHLY, FYNNEI. The chain employs TRBV2 and TRBJ2-6; 9 nucleotides line up with TRBD1. The clonotype was recovered from a man aged 60-69 years in good health. The material sequenced was blood. CDR3 protein: CASRMDRGSGANVLTF. CDR3 nucleotide sequence: TGTGCCAGCAGGATGGACAGGGGCTCTGGGGCCAACGTCCTGACTTTC.